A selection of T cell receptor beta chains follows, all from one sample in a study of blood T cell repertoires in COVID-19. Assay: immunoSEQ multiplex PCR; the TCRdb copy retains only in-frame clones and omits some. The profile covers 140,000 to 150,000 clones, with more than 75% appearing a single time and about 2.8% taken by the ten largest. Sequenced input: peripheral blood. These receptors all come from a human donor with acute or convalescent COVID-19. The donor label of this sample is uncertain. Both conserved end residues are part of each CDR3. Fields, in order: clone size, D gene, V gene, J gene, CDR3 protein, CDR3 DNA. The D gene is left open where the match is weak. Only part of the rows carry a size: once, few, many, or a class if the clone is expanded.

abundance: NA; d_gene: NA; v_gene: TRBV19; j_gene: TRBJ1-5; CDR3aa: CASSLYRVGNQPQHF; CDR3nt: TGTGCCAGTAGTCTATACAGGGTTGGTAATCAGCCCCAGCATTTT
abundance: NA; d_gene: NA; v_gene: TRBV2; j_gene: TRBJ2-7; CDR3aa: CASSPTAYEQYF; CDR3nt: TGTGCCAGCAGCCCGACAGCCTACGAGCAGTACTTC
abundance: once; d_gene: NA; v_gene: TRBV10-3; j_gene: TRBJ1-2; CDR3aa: CAINLDPGMGYGYTF; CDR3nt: TGTGCCATCAATTTGGACCCAGGGATGGGCTATGGCTACACCTTC
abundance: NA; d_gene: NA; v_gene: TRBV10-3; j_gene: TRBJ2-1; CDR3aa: CAISSGGDIKLNEQFF; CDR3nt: TGTGCCATCAGCTCCGGAGGGGATATCAAACTCAATGAGCAGTTCTTC
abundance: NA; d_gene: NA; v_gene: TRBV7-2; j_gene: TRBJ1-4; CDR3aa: CASSFERGEKLFF; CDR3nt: TGTGCCAGCAGCTTCGAGAGGGGGGAAAAACTGTTTTTT
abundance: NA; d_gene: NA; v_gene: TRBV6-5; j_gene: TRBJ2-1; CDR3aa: CATATGPYNEQFF; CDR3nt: TGTGCCACCGCGACAGGCCCCTACAATGAGCAGTTCTTC
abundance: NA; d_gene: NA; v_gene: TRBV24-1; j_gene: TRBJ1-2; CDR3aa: CATSVEVFYGYTF; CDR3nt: TGTGCCACCAGTGTAGAGGTTTTCTATGGCTACACCTTC
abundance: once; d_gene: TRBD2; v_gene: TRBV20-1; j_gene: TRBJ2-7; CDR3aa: CSASRPAGGIYEQYF; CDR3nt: TGCAGTGCTAGTAGACCAGCGGGGGGGATCTACGAGCAGTACTTC
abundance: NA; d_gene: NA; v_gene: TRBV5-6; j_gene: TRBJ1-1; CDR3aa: CASSLNDRMNTEAFF; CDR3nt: TGTGCCAGCAGCTTGAATGACAGAATGAACACTGAAGCTTTCTTT
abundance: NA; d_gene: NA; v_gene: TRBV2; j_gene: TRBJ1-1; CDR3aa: CASSQNRDAFF; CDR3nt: TGTGCCAGCAGTCAAAACAGGGATGCTTTCTTT
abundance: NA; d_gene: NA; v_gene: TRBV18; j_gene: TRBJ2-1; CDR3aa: CASSPLLASYNEQFF; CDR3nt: TGTGCCAGCTCACCACTTCTAGCTTCCTACAATGAGCAGTTCTTC
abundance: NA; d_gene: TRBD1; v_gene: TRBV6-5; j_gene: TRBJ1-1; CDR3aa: CASSYSQGLEAFF; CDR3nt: TGTGCCAGCAGTTACTCACAGGGGTTAGAAGCTTTCTTT
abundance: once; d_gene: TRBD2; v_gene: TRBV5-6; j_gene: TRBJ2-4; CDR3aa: CASSFGLADPKNIQYF; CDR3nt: TGTGCCAGCAGCTTCGGACTAGCGGACCCCAAAAACATTCAGTACTTC
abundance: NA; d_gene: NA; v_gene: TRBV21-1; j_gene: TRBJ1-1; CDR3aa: CASSEGFTEAFF; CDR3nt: TGTGCCAGCAGCGAGGGTTTCACTGAAGCTTTCTTT
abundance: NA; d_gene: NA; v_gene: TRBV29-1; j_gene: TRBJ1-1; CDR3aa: CSVHGGAMAFF; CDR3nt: TGCAGCGTTCATGGGGGGGCTATGGCTTTCTTT
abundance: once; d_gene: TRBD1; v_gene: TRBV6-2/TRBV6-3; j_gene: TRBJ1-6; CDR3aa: CASSYRTGLDSPLHF; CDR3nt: TGTGCCAGCAGTTACAGGACAGGGTTGGATTCACCCCTCCACTTT
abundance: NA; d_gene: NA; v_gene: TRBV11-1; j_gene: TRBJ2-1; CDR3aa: CASRRASLNEQFF; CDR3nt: TGTGCCAGCAGGCGGGCCTCGTTAAATGAGCAGTTCTTC
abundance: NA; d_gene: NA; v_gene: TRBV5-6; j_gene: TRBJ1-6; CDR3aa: CASSLRPGADSPLHF; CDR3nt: TGTGCCAGCAGCTTAAGGCCAGGGGCTGATTCACCCCTCCACTTT
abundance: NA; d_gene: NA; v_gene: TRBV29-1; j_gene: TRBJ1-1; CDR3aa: CSVKGPQGPEAFF; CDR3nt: TGCAGCGTGAAGGGTCCGCAGGGGCCTGAAGCTTTCTTT
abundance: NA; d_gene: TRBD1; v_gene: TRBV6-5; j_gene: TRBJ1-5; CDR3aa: CASSRTGDQPQHF; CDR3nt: TGTGCCAGCAGTCGGACAGGGGATCAGCCCCAGCATTTT
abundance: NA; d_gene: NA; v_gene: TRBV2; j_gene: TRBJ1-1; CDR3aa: CASSGLPRAESEAFF; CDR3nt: TGTGCCAGCAGTGGCTTGCCCAGGGCGGAATCTGAAGCTTTCTTT
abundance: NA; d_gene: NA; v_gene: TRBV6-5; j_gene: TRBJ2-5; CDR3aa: CASSYSGPGETQYF; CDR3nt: TGTGCCAGCAGTTACTCGGGCCCGGGGGAGACCCAGTACTTC
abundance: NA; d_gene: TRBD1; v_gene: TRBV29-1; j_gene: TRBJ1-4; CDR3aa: CSGGQGGEKLFF; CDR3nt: TGCAGCGGTGGACAGGGTGGTGAAAAACTGTTTTTT
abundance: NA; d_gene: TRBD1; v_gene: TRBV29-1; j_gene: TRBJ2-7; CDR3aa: CSAGTGGGEQYF; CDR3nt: TGCAGCGCGGGGACAGGGGGAGGCGAGCAGTACTTC
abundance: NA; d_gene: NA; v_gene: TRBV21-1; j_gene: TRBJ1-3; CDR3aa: CASTRTRTLPGNTIYF; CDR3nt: TGTGCCAGCACCAGGACCAGGACACTACCTGGAAACACCATATATTTT
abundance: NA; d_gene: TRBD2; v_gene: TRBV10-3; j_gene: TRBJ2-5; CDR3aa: CASGEGMGGETQYF; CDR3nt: TGTGCCTCGGGCGAGGGGATGGGAGGGGAGACCCAGTACTTC
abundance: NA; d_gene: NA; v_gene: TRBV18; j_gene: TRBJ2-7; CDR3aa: CASSPSFPVDEQYF; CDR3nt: TGTGCCAGCTCACCATCGTTCCCGGTAGACGAGCAGTACTTC
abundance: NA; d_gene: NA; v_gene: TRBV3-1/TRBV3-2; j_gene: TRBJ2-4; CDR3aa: CASSQDIRGRIGNIQYF; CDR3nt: TGTGCCAGCAGCCAAGATATTAGGGGAAGGATAGGAAACATTCAGTACTTC
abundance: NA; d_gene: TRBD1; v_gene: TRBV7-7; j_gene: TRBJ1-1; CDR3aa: CASSPSGTGMNTEAFF; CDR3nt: TGTGCTAGCAGCCCGTCCGGGACAGGTATGAACACTGAAGCTTTCTTT
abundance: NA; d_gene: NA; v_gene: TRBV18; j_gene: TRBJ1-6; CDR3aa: CASSPPGSSPLHF; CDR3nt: TGTGCCAGCTCACCACCGGGGAGTTCACCCCTCCACTTT
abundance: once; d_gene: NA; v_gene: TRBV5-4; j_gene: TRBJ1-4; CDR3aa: CASSFRGPNEKLFF; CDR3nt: TGTGCCAGCAGCTTTAGGGGTCCAAATGAAAAACTGTTTTTT
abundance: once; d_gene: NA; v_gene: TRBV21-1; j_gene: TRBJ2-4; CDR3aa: CARRPGENIQYF; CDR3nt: TGTGCCAGAAGGCCGGGGGAAAACATTCAGTACTTC
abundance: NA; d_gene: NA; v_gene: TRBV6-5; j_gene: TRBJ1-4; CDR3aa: CASSYRGATNEKLFF; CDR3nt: TGTGCCAGCAGTTACCGGGGGGCAACTAATGAAAAACTGTTTTTT
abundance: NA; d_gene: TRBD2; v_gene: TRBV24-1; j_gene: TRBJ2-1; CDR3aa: CATSPRGDEQFF; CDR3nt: TGTGCCACCAGTCCTCGGGGGGATGAGCAGTTCTTC
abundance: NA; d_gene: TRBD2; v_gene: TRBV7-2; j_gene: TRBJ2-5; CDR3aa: CASSLDLAGGPKTQYF; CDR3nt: TGTGCCAGCAGCTTAGATCTCGCGGGAGGGCCGAAGACCCAGTACTTC
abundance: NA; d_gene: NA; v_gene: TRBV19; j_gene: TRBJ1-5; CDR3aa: CASSTQQGDNQPQHF; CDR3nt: TGTGCCAGTAGTACCCAACAGGGAGACAATCAGCCCCAGCATTTT
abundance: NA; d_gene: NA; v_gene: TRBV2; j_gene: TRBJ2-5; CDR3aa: CASSGLGSLQETQYF; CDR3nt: TGTGCCAGCAGTGGTCTAGGGAGCCTCCAAGAGACCCAGTACTTC
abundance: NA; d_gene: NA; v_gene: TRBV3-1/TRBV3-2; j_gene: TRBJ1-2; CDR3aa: CASSQDNSPSYGYTF; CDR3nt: TGTGCCAGCAGCCAAGATAACAGTCCCAGCTATGGCTACACCTTC
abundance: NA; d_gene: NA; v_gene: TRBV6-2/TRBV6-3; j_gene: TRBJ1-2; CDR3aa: CASSYSNYWAGTNYGYTF; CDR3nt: TGTGCCAGCAGTTACTCAAATTACTGGGCGGGAACCAACTATGGCTACACCTTC
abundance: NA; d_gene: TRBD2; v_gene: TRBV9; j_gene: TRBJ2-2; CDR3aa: CASSVLPASGTGELFF; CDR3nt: TGTGCCAGCAGCGTACTCCCGGCTAGCGGAACCGGGGAGCTGTTTTTT
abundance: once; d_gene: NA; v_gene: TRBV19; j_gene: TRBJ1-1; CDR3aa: CASGRGGDTEAFF; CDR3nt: TGTGCCAGTGGGCGGGGAGGGGACACTGAAGCTTTCTTT
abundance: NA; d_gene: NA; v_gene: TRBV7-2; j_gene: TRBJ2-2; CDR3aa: CASSSKATGELFF; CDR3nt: TGTGCCAGCAGCTCTAAAGCAACCGGGGAGCTGTTTTTT
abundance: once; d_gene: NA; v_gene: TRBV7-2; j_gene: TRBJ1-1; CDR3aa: CASSLYGQGAFF; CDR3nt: TGTGCCAGCAGCTTATATGGGCAGGGGGCTTTCTTT
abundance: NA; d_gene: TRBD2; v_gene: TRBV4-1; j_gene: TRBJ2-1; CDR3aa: CASSRTSGSNEQFF; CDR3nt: TGCGCCAGCAGCAGGACTAGCGGGAGCAATGAGCAGTTCTTC
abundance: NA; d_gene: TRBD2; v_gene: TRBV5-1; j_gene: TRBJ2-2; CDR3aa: CASSIAGGTGELFF; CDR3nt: TGCGCCAGCAGTATAGCGGGAGGAACCGGGGAGCTGTTTTTT
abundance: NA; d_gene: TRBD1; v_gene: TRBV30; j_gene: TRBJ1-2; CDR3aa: CGRTGTGKDYGYTF; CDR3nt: TGTGGTCGGACAGGGACGGGGAAGGACTATGGCTACACCTTC
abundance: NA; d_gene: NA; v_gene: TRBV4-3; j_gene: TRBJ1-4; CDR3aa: CASSQDWSGEKLFF; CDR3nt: TGCGCCAGCAGCCAAGATTGGAGTGGCGAAAAACTGTTTTTT
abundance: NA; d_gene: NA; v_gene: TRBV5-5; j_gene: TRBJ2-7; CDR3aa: CASRQDGDEQYF; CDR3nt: TGTGCCAGCAGACAGGACGGCGACGAGCAGTACTTC